Shown below are 16 T cell receptor beta chains from a single sample sequenced in a study of shared clonotypes between healthy human individuals. CD45RO-negative, CCR7-selected cells formed the naive CD8 fraction, which excluded terminally differentiated effector memory CD45RA+ cells. Profiled with immunoSEQ multiplex PCR; TCRdb holds only in-frame clones, not every one. The profile covers around 2,100,000 clones, with roughly 95% appearing a single time and around 1% taken by the ten largest. Sequenced: naive CD8+ T cells sorted from blood. The receptors here all came from a man in his late teens or twenties in good health.

V usage is TRBV9 and J usage is TRBJ1-1, with 8 bases matching TRBD1. The CDR3 runs 14 residues. The germline V gene encodes CDR1 SGDLS and CDR2 YYNGEE. The V segment lost 3 bases and the J segment 3 bases; nucleotides outside the gene matches: 4. The CDR3 bases are TGTGCCAGCAGCGCGAGGGACAGGTACACTGAAGCTTTCTTT. Its translation is CASSARDRYTEAFF.

The chain uses TRBV6-6 and TRBJ2-7, with a possible D match to TRBD1 (6 bases). This CDR3 region has 16 residues. V was cut by 0 bases and J by 3 bases, with 15 bases left in between. Germline CDR1 reads MNHNY; CDR2 reads SVGAGI (reference sequence). Written as DNA, the CDR3 is TGTGCCAGCAGTTACTCAGCCCAGGGGTTAAGCTACGAGCAGTACTTC. Its translation is CASSYSAQGLSYEQYF.

The J gene is TRBJ2-7, the V gene TRBV6-5, with 9 bases identical to TRBD1. J lost 3 bases, V lost 6 bases, and 9 bases had no gene match. CDR1 is MNHEY and CDR2 is SVGAGI in the germline V gene. The CDR3 contains 15 residues. Written as DNA, the CDR3 is TGTGCCAGCAGGTATGACGGGACAGGGAACTACGAGCAGTACTTC. This codes for CASRYDGTGNYEQYF.

This clone appeared a single time. The chain joins TRBV30 to TRBJ2-1; 14 bases map to TRBD2. In germline, CDR1 is GTSNPN, CDR2 SVGIG (reference sequence). The CDR3 extends over 17 amino acids. The V and J ends lost 5 bases and 0 bases, in that order; junction bases with no gene match: 6. The CDR3 sequence is CAWGDGTSGSSYNEQFF. The CDR3, as DNA: TGTGCCTGGGGCGACGGGACTAGCGGGAGCTCCTACAATGAGCAGTTCTTC.

The CDR3 here is CASSFAGTSHSYEQYF. For the CDR3, the DNA is TGTGCCAGCAGTTTCGCCGGGACTTCCCACTCCTACGAGCAGTACTTC. The rearrangement links TRBV6-5 to TRBJ2-7; a weak D match, TRBD2 (6 bases). Trimming shortened V by 4 bases and J by 0 bases, and 16 bases separated the two germline ends. CDR3 length equals 16 residues. CDR1 MNHEY and CDR2 SVGAGI come from the germline V gene.

On this clone itself: Germline is not matched at one junction end, which may reflect a read error. The chain joins TRBV6-5 to TRBJ1-1, with D possibly TRBD1 on 5 matching bases. Germline V gene data show CDR1 as MNHEY and CDR2 as SVGAGI. This CDR3 is 13 amino acids long. CDR3 in amino acids: CASSLGPGTEAFF. DNA of the CDR3: TGTGCCAGTAGTTTGGGGCCCGGCACTGAAGCTTTCTTT.

This chain joins TRBV13 and TRBJ2-7, with D possibly called TRBD1 or TRBD2 (6 bases each). The germline CDR1 and CDR2 sequences are PRHDT and FYEKMQ (reference sequence). With 5 bases removed from V and 3 bases from J, the gap between germline ends came to 17 bases. CDR3 length equals 15 residues. The CDR3 region has the DNA TGTGCCAGCAGCAACGGAGACGGGGGCGACTACGAGCAGTACTTC. It translates to CASSNGDGGDYEQYF.

The chain couples TRBV4-1 to TRBJ2-2, with TRBD1 matching over 10 bases. Germline values: CDR1 MGHRA, CDR2 YSYEKL. The ends lost 1 base at V and 5 bases at J; junction bases unmatched: 13. This CDR3 is built from 19 residues. The CDR3: CASSQVDPGQGVYTGELFF. CDR3 nucleotide sequence: TGCGCCAGCAGCCAAGTTGATCCAGGACAGGGGGTATATACCGGGGAGCTGTTTTTT.

The rearrangement uses TRBV19 and TRBJ2-7, with D possibly being TRBD1 or TRBD2 (6 bases each). Per the germline V gene, CDR1 is LNHDA and CDR2 is SQIVND (reference sequence). This CDR3 is 14 amino acids long. V lost 1 base to trimming and J lost 5 bases, with 12 bases between them. The CDR3: CASSIAGARDEQYF. Here the CDR3 DNA reads TGTGCCAGTAGTATAGCGGGGGCTAGAGACGAGCAGTACTTC.

The chain carries TRBV28 and TRBJ1-4; possibly TRBD1 for D (6 bases). Trimming left V 6 bases short and J 4 bases short, with 15 bases between. Germline lookup yields CDR1 MDHEN and CDR2 SYDVKM. CDR3 length: 15 residues. The CDR3 coding sequence is TGTGCCAGCAGACCCTTACAGGGAATTAATGAAAAACTGTTTTTT. Its translation: CASRPLQGINEKLFF. Full variable domain (missing parts from reference TRBV28 and TRBJ1-4): DVKVTQSSRYLVKRTGEKVFLECVQDMDHENMFWYRQDPGLGLRLIYFSYDVKMKEKGDIPEGYSVSREKKERFSLILESASTNQTSMYLCASRPLQGINEKLFFGSGTQLSVL.

The chain recombines TRBV19 with TRBJ2-7, with 11 nucleotides matching TRBD1. Germline-derived CDR1 and CDR2 are LNHDA and SQIVND (reference sequence). The CDR3 is 15 residues long. The ends lost 6 bases at V and 3 bases at J; junction bases unmatched: 7. DNA of the CDR3: TGTGCCAGTAGCCCAGGGACAGGGGGTCTCTACGAGCAGTACTTC. Residues: CASSPGTGGLYEQYF.

Of note for this clone: Other nucleotide sequences in the sample specify the same CDR3. The chain is built from TRBV13 and TRBJ2-3, with D tentatively TRBD2 (5 bases). Per germline, CDR1 PRHDT and CDR2 FYEKMQ (reference sequence). The CDR3 runs to 11 residues. V was shortened by 11 bases and J by 4 bases, with 10 bases between the two germline ends. The CDR3 spells CASSSADTQYF. In DNA form, the CDR3 reads TGTGCCTCTAGCTCGGCAGATACGCAGTATTTT.

The chain carries TRBV4-1 and TRBJ2-7; 7 bases align to TRBD2. CDR1 is MGHRA, CDR2 YSYEKL, per germline. The V gene end was trimmed by 0 bases and the J gene end by 3 bases; junction bases not matched to a gene: 2. CDR3 length equals 14 residues. The CDR3 nucleotides are TGCGCCAGCAGCCAAGAAAAGCGGGGCTACGAGCAGTACTTC. Translation: CASSQEKRGYEQYF.

The chain employs TRBV5-1 and TRBJ2-3, with no clear D. Deletions cut 0 bases from V and 4 bases from J, with 6 bases between. Per germline, CDR1 SGHRS and CDR2 YFSETQ. The CDR3 consists of 13 residues. In DNA form, the CDR3 reads TGCGCCAGCAGCTTGGCCTTCCCAGATACGCAGTATTTT. Protein: CASSLAFPDTQYF.

The CDR3 DNA reads TGTGCCAGCAGCTTAGAAATCTATGGCTACACCTTC. Protein sequence: CASSLEIYGYTF. The rearrangement uses TRBV7-9 and TRBJ1-2; no reliable D call. The CDR3 runs to 12 residues. Looked up from germline, CDR1 is SEHNR and CDR2 is FQNEAQ (reference sequence). Between the trimmed V and J ends, which lost 1 base and 4 bases, there was a span of 4 bases.

This rearrangement joins TRBV19 to TRBJ2-7, with 8 bases identical to TRBD1. The length of the CDR3 is 16 residues. The J segment lost 2 bases and the V segment lost 3 bases, leaving 9 bases of the junction unmatched. Germline V gene lookup returns CDR1 LNHDA and CDR2 SQIVND (reference sequence). CDR3 bases: TGTGCCAGTAGTATGGGGGCCGGACAGGGAACCTACGAGCAGTACTTC. It codes for CASSMGAGQGTYEQYF.